These 26 T cell receptor beta chains were sequenced from one sample in a study of radiotherapy plus CTLA-4 blockade in lung cancer. The assay was immunoSEQ multiplex PCR, and TCRdb's table has in-frame clones only and misses some. The sample has 30,000 to 45,000 clones, over 55% seen once. Sample: peripheral blood, taken from a patient treated with radiotherapy plus ipilimumab. The source of these receptors is a human donor with non-small cell lung cancer who had stable disease on radiotherapy plus ipilimumab.

This clone was seen once. The CDR3 nucleotides are TGCGCCAGCAGCCAAGCAGGGGACACTGAAGCTTTCTTT. Protein product: CASSQAGDTEAFF. The chain joins TRBV4-1 to TRBJ1-1; tentative D call: TRBD1 (6 bases). Germline-derived CDR1 and CDR2 are MGHRA and YSYEKL. Between the trimmed V and J ends, which lost 1 base and 3 bases, there was a span of 6 bases. The CDR3 extends over 13 amino acids.

The genes are TRBV2 and TRBJ1-1; D is perhaps TRBD1 (5 bases). Trimming took off 7 bases at V and 4 bases at J, with 13 bases between the two ends. The germline V gene encodes CDR1 SNHLY and CDR2 FYNNEI. The CDR3 runs 13 residues. CDR3 loop: CASKSGDPTEAFF. For the CDR3, the DNA is TGTGCCAGCAAGTCGGGGGACCCCACTGAAGCTTTCTTT.

V and J are TRBV7-8 and TRBJ1-2; TRBD1 matches at 7 bases. Per germline, CDR1 SGHVS and CDR2 FQNEAQ. This CDR3 is built from 13 residues. V lost 5 bases and J lost 4; bases outside the gene matches: 4. The CDR3 is CASSPGTVYGYTF. CDR3 in DNA: TGTGCCAGCAGCCCCGGGACAGTCTATGGCTACACCTTC.

CDR3: CASNLVQGFSGNTIYF. The CDR3 bases are TGTGCCAGCAACCTCGTACAGGGGTTCTCTGGAAACACCATATATTTT. The chain uses TRBV6-6 and TRBJ1-3, with 7 bases identical to TRBD1. The CDR3 totals 16 residues. V gave up 7 bases and J gave up 0 bases; unmatched junction bases: 9. CDR1 and CDR2 (germline): MNHNY, SVGAGI (reference sequence).

This clone was observed a handful of times. This chain joins TRBV5-1 and TRBJ2-7; 12 nucleotides match TRBD1. In germline, CDR1 is SGHRS, CDR2 YFSETQ. CDR3 length: 13 residues. After removal of 5 bases from V and 7 bases from J, the junction contained 4 bases not matched to a gene. CDR3 sequence reads: CASSGTGGREQYF. CDR3 coding DNA: TGCGCCAGCAGTGGGACAGGGGGCCGGGAGCAGTACTTC.

The chain links TRBV25-1 to TRBJ1-2; 7 nucleotides match TRBD1. V dropped 5 bases and J dropped 7; count of bases not matched to a gene: 13. The germline V gene has CDR1 MGHDK and CDR2 SYGVNS. The length of the CDR3 is 15 residues. The CDR3, as DNA: TGTGCCAGCAGTTCCCGGGACAGCCGATTTCGTGGCTACACCTTC. Amino acids: CASSSRDSRFRGYTF.

J is TRBJ1-3 and V is TRBV7-6; D is perhaps TRBD1 (6 bases). The ends were cut back, 5 bases at V and 4 bases at J, with 15 bases in the middle. This CDR3 has 15 amino acids. Germline V gene lookup returns CDR1 SGHVS and CDR2 FNYEAQ. The CDR3 protein is CASSPFRGGGNTIYF. CDR3 in DNA: TGTGCCAGCAGCCCTTTCAGGGGCGGGGGAAACACCATATATTTT. Supplemented by reference TRBV7-6 and TRBJ1-3, the full variable domain reads GAGVSQSPRYKVTKRGQDVALRCDPISGHVSLYWYRQALGQGPEFLTYFNYEAQQDKSGLPNDRFSAERPEGSISTLTIQRTEQRDSAMYRCASSPFRGGGNTIYFGEGSWLTVV.

This chain joins TRBV5-1 and TRBJ2-5; possibly TRBD1 for D (5 bases). V gave up 5 bases and J gave up 4 bases, with 15 bases separating them. This CDR3 comprises 14 residues. Germline CDR1 SGHRS, CDR2 YFSETQ. The CDR3 region has the DNA TGCGCCAGCAGTTTGACCCCAGGGCGAGAGACCCAGTACTTC. This sequence encodes CASSLTPGRETQYF.

The chain has TRBV5-1 and TRBJ1-1; 9 bases align to TRBD1. Trimming removed 3 bases from V and 2 bases from J; junction bases left unmatched: 5. Germline values: CDR1 SGHRS, CDR2 YFSETQ. The CDR3 spans 15 residues. CDR3 sequence reads: CASSWTGAHNTEAFF. The CDR3 bases are TGCGCCAGCAGCTGGACAGGGGCTCATAACACTGAAGCTTTCTTT.

The J gene is TRBJ2-3, the V gene TRBV18, with D possibly TRBD1 on 6 matching bases. Between the trimmed V and J ends, which lost 6 bases and 11 bases, there was a span of 21 bases. Germline assignment: CDR1 KGHSH and CDR2 LQKENI. The CDR3 sequence is 14 residues long. The CDR3, as DNA: TGTGCCAGCTCGTGGGACATACAATCAAAGGGGCAGTATTTT. Its translation: CASSWDIQSKGQYF.

The chain links TRBV10-2 to TRBJ2-7; weak D call: TRBD2 (6 bases). This CDR3 contains 15 residues. The germline V and J ends were trimmed by 2 bases and 0 bases, with 11 bases remaining between them. Germline V gene lookup returns CDR1 WSHSY and CDR2 SAAADI. CDR3 sequence (DNA): TGCGCCAGCAGTGAGGGCGGGGTGCACTCCTACGAGCAGTACTTC. Protein product: CASSEGGVHSYEQYF.

The rearrangement joins TRBV27 to TRBJ1-4, with D possibly matching TRBD1 (5 bases). Germline assignment: CDR1 MNHEY and CDR2 SMNVEV (reference sequence). Trimming left V 2 bases short and J 1 base short, with 8 bases between. This CDR3 has 15 amino acids. The CDR3 sequence: CASSLMGRTNEKLFF. The CDR3 nucleotides read TGTGCCAGCAGTTTAATGGGGCGAACTAATGAAAAACTGTTTTTT.

This chain connects TRBV12-1 to TRBJ2-5; TRBD2 is the table's D call and was not checked against the DNA. TRBV12-1 is described as a pseudogene. The CDR3 runs 16 residues. CDR3 bases: TGTGCCAGCAGCTTACTTCGGGGGGGCCGGGAGGAGACCCAGTACTTC. Translating gives CASSLLRGGREETQYF.

CDR3 bases: TGTGCCAGCAGCTCTTCGGTGGGGGGGCCTGGGGCCAACGTCCTGACTTTC. This sequence encodes CASSSSVGGPGANVLTF. This sequence joins TRBV7-3 and TRBJ2-6, with TRBD2 as a possible D gene (7 bases). Germline V gene data show CDR1 as SGHTA and CDR2 as FQGTGA. V lost 4 bases to trimming and J lost 2 bases, with 15 bases between them. The CDR3 has 17 residues.

This chain links TRBV7-6 with TRBJ2-2; TRBD1 is a possible D gene (6 bases). Germline V gene data show CDR1 as SGHVS and CDR2 as FNYEAQ. V was clipped by 5 bases and J by 0 bases, with 13 bases between them. CDR3 length: 16 residues. CDR3 loop: CASSPRTVTNTGELFF. The CDR3 region has the DNA TGTGCCAGCAGCCCCCGGACAGTTACGAACACCGGGGAGCTGTTTTTT.

The rearrangement uses TRBV4-2 and TRBJ1-2; the match to TRBD1 covers 7 bases. CDR3 length equals 16 residues. Germline CDR1 and CDR2: LGHNA and YNFKEQ. V lost 0 bases, J lost 4 bases, and 8 bases stayed unmatched. CDR3 nucleotide sequence: TGTGCCAGCAGCCAAGATGGACAGGCCTTCCTCTATGGCTACACCTTC. Its protein is CASSQDGQAFLYGYTF.

The chain recombines TRBV9 with TRBJ2-3; unclear D gene. Germline V gene data show CDR1 as SGDLS and CDR2 as YYNGEE. Trimming pared 3 bases from V and 2 bases from J, leaving 7 bases between. The CDR3 consists of 13 residues. The CDR3 coding sequence is TGTGCCAGCAGCGATGAAGCCACAGATACGCAGTATTTT. Its protein product is CASSDEATDTQYF.

The chain carries TRBV7-9 and TRBJ1-1; TRBD1 aligns across 7 bases. CDR3 length equals 16 residues. CDR1 is SEHNR and CDR2 is FQNEAQ in the germline V gene (reference sequence). V gave up 4 bases and J gave up 3 bases; unmatched junction bases: 11. The CDR3, as DNA: TGTGCCAGCAGCTGGGGCCGGAATGACAGGGACACTGAAGCTTTCTTT. Protein: CASSWGRNDRDTEAFF.

V usage is TRBV12-5 and J usage is TRBJ1-5; D gene ambiguous. The CDR3 spans 13 residues. V lost 3 bases and J 0 bases, leaving 3 bases between the germline ends. Germline assignment: CDR1 LGHNT and CDR2 FRNRAP. The CDR3: CASGFGSNQPQHF. The CDR3, as DNA: TGTGCTAGTGGTTTCGGTAGCAATCAGCCCCAGCATTTT.

This clone was recorded once. The rearrangement uses TRBV5-4 and TRBJ1-2, with D unresolved. The CDR3 sequence is 13 residues long. The V end lost 1 base, the J end lost 4 bases, and 8 bases lay between the germline ends. CDR1 is SGHNT and CDR2 is YYREEE in the germline V gene (reference sequence). The CDR3 DNA reads as TGTGCCAGCAGCTTGCCGGGTGGCTATGGCTACACCTTC. Its protein is CASSLPGGYGYTF.

The CDR3 DNA reads TGTGCCAGCAGTTCAATTGGGGGCAGGGAAAATGAGCAGTTCTTC. Protein sequence: CASSSIGGRENEQFF. This chain uses TRBV2 with TRBJ2-1; possible D gene TRBD1, 6 bases. Germline CDR1 is SNHLY and CDR2 is FYNNEI. V lost 5 bases to trimming and J lost 7 bases, with 18 bases between them. The CDR3 contains 15 residues.

V is TRBV19 and J is TRBJ2-7, with D possibly being TRBD2 (5 bases). V gave up 3 bases and J gave up 6 bases, with 12 bases separating them. Germline CDR1 LNHDA, CDR2 SQIVND (reference sequence). The CDR3 runs 13 residues. In DNA form, the CDR3 reads TGTGCCAGTAGTATGGCGGGCTCCGCCGAGCAGTACTTC. Amino acid sequence: CASSMAGSAEQYF. Drawing the rest from reference TRBV19 and TRBJ2-7, the complete variable domain is DGGITQSPKYLFRKEGQNVTLSCEQNLNHDAMYWYRQDPGQGLRLIYYSQIVNDFQKGDIAEGYSVSREKKESFPLTVTSAQKNPTAFYLCASSMAGSAEQYFGPGTRLTVT.

This clone was counted a few times. J is TRBJ2-7 and V is TRBV4-2; D might be TRBD1 (5 bases). The CDR3 is 15 amino acids. V was clipped by 4 bases and J by 2 bases, with 15 bases between them. From germline, CDR1 is LGHNA and CDR2 YNFKEQ. CDR3 residues: CASSLGAVDAYEQYF. CDR3 bases: TGTGCCAGCAGCCTTGGGGCCGTGGACGCCTACGAGCAGTACTTC.

The chain joins TRBV5-1 to TRBJ1-4, with D maybe TRBD1 (5 bases). The germline CDR1 and CDR2 sequences are SGHRS and YFSETQ. Trimming stripped 0 bases from V and 5 bases from J, with 14 bases between. This CDR3 is 16 amino acids long. Written as DNA, the CDR3 is TGCGCCAGCAGCTTGGGCGGGGCAAAGGGCAATGAAAAACTGTTTTTT. Encoded protein: CASSLGGAKGNEKLFF.

This clone is a singleton in its sample. The rearrangement links TRBV29-1 to TRBJ2-7; 10 nucleotides match TRBD2. The CDR3 is 13 amino acids. Germline V gene data show CDR1 as SQVTM and CDR2 as ANQGSEA. V gave up 7 bases and J gave up 3 bases; unmatched junction bases: 6. CDR3 sequence reads: CSARTSGHYEQYF. The CDR3 nucleotides are TGCAGCGCCCGGACTAGCGGACACTACGAGCAGTACTTC.

The chain joins TRBV19 to TRBJ1-2; 8 bases are shared with TRBD1. The CDR3 sequence is 14 residues long. The V segment lost 5 bases and the J segment 4 bases; nucleotides outside the gene matches: 6. Germline CDR1 LNHDA, CDR2 SQIVND (reference sequence). The DNA for the CDR3 is TGTGCCAGTAGTGATGGCAGGGGGCCCTATGGCTACACCTTC. This sequence encodes CASSDGRGPYGYTF.